A selection of T cell receptor beta chains follows, all from one sample in a study of T-cell reconstitution after alpha-beta-depleted transplantation in children. TCRdb called the PCR reads again in MiXCR, with one record for every CDR3 protein. Among some 520,000 distinct CDR3 sequences, 30% to 35% were seen once, and the ten largest hold around 2.5%. The input for sequencing was PBMCs from the stem cell graft donor, taken from the stem cell graft. These receptors all stem from a human donor who donated a stem cell graft to a child with aplastic anemia. Each CDR3 is given with its conserved first and last residue. The order of the fields is clone size, J gene, V gene, D gene, CDR3 protein, CDR3 DNA. A D gene is named only where the DNA matches it firmly. Clone size is not always given. Where it is, it says once, few, many or a class for expanded clones.

clone_size: -
j_call: TRBJ2-7
v_call: TRBV29-1
d_call: TRBD1
cdr3_aa: CSVPGTGNYEQYF
cdr3_nt: TGCAGCGTACCCGGGACAGGGAATTACGAGCAGTACTTC

clone_size: -
j_call: TRBJ2-5
v_call: TRBV29-1
d_call: TRBD2
cdr3_aa: CSGGLAGVPETQYF
cdr3_nt: TGCAGCGGAGGACTAGCGGGGGTCCCAGAGACCCAGTACTTC

clone_size: -
j_call: TRBJ2-1
v_call: TRBV11-3
d_call: TRBD2
cdr3_aa: CASSLDGSGSHNEQFF
cdr3_nt: TGTGCCAGCAGCTTAGATGGTAGCGGGAGCCACAATGAGCAGTTCTTC

clone_size: -
j_call: TRBJ1-1
v_call: TRBV3-1
d_call: -
cdr3_aa: CASSRRGSSLEAFF
cdr3_nt: TGTGCCAGCAGCCGTAGGGGTTCATCCCTTGAAGCTTTCTTT

clone_size: few
j_call: TRBJ2-5
v_call: TRBV9
d_call: TRBD2
cdr3_aa: CASSVGVTSGSRETQYF
cdr3_nt: TGTGCCAGCAGCGTAGGGGTCACCAGCGGGAGCCGGGAGACCCAGTACTTC

clone_size: -
j_call: TRBJ1-1
v_call: TRBV12-3/TRBV12-4
d_call: -
cdr3_aa: CASSLNWQVGTEAFF
cdr3_nt: TGTGCCAGCAGTTTAAACTGGCAGGTGGGCACTGAAGCTTTCTTT

clone_size: -
j_call: TRBJ2-2
v_call: TRBV5-1
d_call: TRBD2
cdr3_aa: CASSPPRAGGNTGELFF
cdr3_nt: TGCGCCAGCAGCCCCCCGCGAGCGGGAGGGAACACCGGGGAGCTGTTTTTT

clone_size: -
j_call: TRBJ1-1
v_call: TRBV5-5
d_call: -
cdr3_aa: CASSFYGNEAFF
cdr3_nt: TGTGCCAGCAGCTTCTACGGGAATGAAGCTTTCTTT

clone_size: -
j_call: TRBJ1-2
v_call: TRBV5-1
d_call: TRBD1
cdr3_aa: CASSLGGTEHGYTF
cdr3_nt: TGCGCCAGCAGCTTGGGGGGGACAGAACATGGCTACACCTTC

clone_size: few
j_call: TRBJ2-1
v_call: TRBV20-1
d_call: -
cdr3_aa: CSARGAIRWSGEQFF
cdr3_nt: TGCAGTGCTAGAGGGGCCATCCGATGGAGCGGTGAGCAGTTCTTC

clone_size: -
j_call: TRBJ2-1
v_call: TRBV12-3/TRBV12-4
d_call: -
cdr3_aa: CASSLPGGKQFF
cdr3_nt: TGTGCCAGCAGTCTCCCCGGCGGGAAGCAGTTCTTC

clone_size: few
j_call: TRBJ2-1
v_call: TRBV24-1
d_call: -
cdr3_aa: CATSDPGEGPPNEQFF
cdr3_nt: TGTGCCACCAGTGACCCCGGAGAAGGACCGCCCAATGAGCAGTTCTTC

clone_size: few
j_call: TRBJ2-5
v_call: TRBV5-6
d_call: TRBD1
cdr3_aa: CASSLQGQGTKTQYF
cdr3_nt: TGTGCCAGCAGCTTGCAGGGACAGGGCACCAAGACCCAGTACTTC

clone_size: -
j_call: TRBJ2-2
v_call: TRBV29-1
d_call: TRBD1
cdr3_aa: CSVRTGGNTGELFF
cdr3_nt: TGCAGCGTACGGACAGGGGGTAACACCGGGGAGCTGTTTTTT

clone_size: -
j_call: TRBJ2-4
v_call: TRBV5-4
d_call: -
cdr3_aa: CASSFGGGLGNIQYF
cdr3_nt: TGTGCCAGCAGCTTCGGAGGGGGACTTGGAAACATTCAGTACTTC

clone_size: -
j_call: TRBJ2-1
v_call: TRBV4-2
d_call: -
cdr3_aa: CASSQDPARGNEQFF
cdr3_nt: TGTGCCAGCAGCCAAGATCCCGCCAGGGGCAATGAGCAGTTCTTC

clone_size: -
j_call: TRBJ1-1
v_call: TRBV7-6
d_call: -
cdr3_aa: CASSSTAKNTEAFF
cdr3_nt: TGTGCCAGCAGCTCAACTGCAAAGAACACTGAAGCTTTCTTT

clone_size: -
j_call: TRBJ2-5
v_call: TRBV7-7
d_call: TRBD1
cdr3_aa: CASSPGGTGGETQYF
cdr3_nt: TGTGCCAGCAGCCCAGGGGGGACAGGGGGAGAGACCCAGTACTTC

clone_size: -
j_call: TRBJ1-2
v_call: TRBV3-1
d_call: -
cdr3_aa: CASSQVLGSGYGYTF
cdr3_nt: TGTGCCAGCAGCCAAGTGCTGGGGAGTGGCTATGGCTACACCTTC

clone_size: -
j_call: TRBJ2-3
v_call: TRBV9
d_call: -
cdr3_aa: CASSVLSGITDTQYF
cdr3_nt: TGTGCCAGCAGCGTCCTCAGCGGTATCACAGATACGCAGTATTTT

clone_size: -
j_call: TRBJ2-7
v_call: TRBV5-1
d_call: -
cdr3_aa: CASSLAGREDEQYF
cdr3_nt: TGCGCCAGCAGCTTGGCGGGGCGGGAAGACGAGCAGTACTTC

clone_size: -
j_call: TRBJ2-5
v_call: TRBV6-1
d_call: -
cdr3_aa: CASSGAAETQYF
cdr3_nt: TGTGCCAGCAGTGGAGCGGCAGAGACCCAGTACTTC

clone_size: -
j_call: TRBJ1-1
v_call: TRBV12-3/TRBV12-4
d_call: -
cdr3_aa: CASSFPSTGGAGTEAFF
cdr3_nt: TGTGCCAGCAGTTTTCCCTCGACGGGGGGCGCGGGTACTGAAGCTTTCTTT

clone_size: -
j_call: TRBJ1-3
v_call: TRBV11-3
d_call: TRBD1
cdr3_aa: CASSLVGVFGTGGLGSGNTIYF
cdr3_nt: TGTGCCAGCAGCTTAGTGGGGGTGTTCGGGACAGGGGGCCTGGGCTCTGGAAACACCATATATTTT

clone_size: -
j_call: TRBJ1-5
v_call: TRBV6-1
d_call: -
cdr3_aa: CASKGGWEQPQHF
cdr3_nt: TGTGCCAGCAAGGGGGGGTGGGAACAGCCCCAGCATTTT

clone_size: -
j_call: TRBJ2-1
v_call: TRBV6-2/TRBV6-3
d_call: TRBD2
cdr3_aa: CASSGDASGVSYNEQFF
cdr3_nt: TGTGCCAGCAGTGGGGACGCTAGCGGGGTCTCCTACAATGAGCAGTTCTTC

clone_size: few
j_call: TRBJ2-1
v_call: TRBV12-5
d_call: TRBD1
cdr3_aa: CASGRGQYYNEQFF
cdr3_nt: TGTGCTAGTGGTAGGGGACAGTACTACAATGAGCAGTTCTTC

clone_size: -
j_call: TRBJ1-2
v_call: TRBV7-3
d_call: -
cdr3_aa: CASSLKGGLVAFNYGYTF
cdr3_nt: TGTGCCAGCAGCTTAAAGGGGGGCCTGGTGGCATTTAACTATGGCTACACCTTC

clone_size: -
j_call: TRBJ1-1
v_call: TRBV18
d_call: -
cdr3_aa: CASSPASLEAFF
cdr3_nt: TGTGCCAGCTCACCAGCCAGCTTAGAAGCTTTCTTT

clone_size: -
j_call: TRBJ2-1
v_call: TRBV6-5
d_call: -
cdr3_aa: CASSYYVGDNEQFF
cdr3_nt: TGTGCCAGCAGTTACTATGTTGGAGACAATGAGCAGTTCTTC

clone_size: -
j_call: TRBJ2-1
v_call: TRBV14
d_call: TRBD1
cdr3_aa: CASRPTGTGESLPYNEQFF
cdr3_nt: TGTGCCAGCAGGCCCACCGGGACAGGGGAATCCTTGCCCTACAATGAGCAGTTCTTC

clone_size: few
j_call: TRBJ1-2
v_call: TRBV6-5
d_call: TRBD1
cdr3_aa: CATRDSRYTF
cdr3_nt: TGTGCCACTAGGGACAGCCGCTACACCTTC

clone_size: -
j_call: TRBJ1-5
v_call: TRBV6-5
d_call: -
cdr3_aa: CASSYQTDYSNQPQHF
cdr3_nt: TGTGCCAGCAGTTACCAGACGGACTATAGCAATCAGCCCCAGCATTTT

clone_size: -
j_call: TRBJ2-2
v_call: TRBV12-3/TRBV12-4
d_call: -
cdr3_aa: CASSFLIPNTGELFF
cdr3_nt: TGTGCCAGCAGTTTTCTTATTCCGAACACCGGGGAGCTGTTTTTT

clone_size: -
j_call: TRBJ2-5
v_call: TRBV10-2
d_call: -
cdr3_aa: CASSESRGETQYF
cdr3_nt: TGCGCCAGCAGTGAGTCGAGGGGTGAGACCCAGTACTTC

clone_size: once
j_call: TRBJ1-5
v_call: TRBV28
d_call: -
cdr3_aa: CASSSWGRVDQPQHF
cdr3_nt: TGTGCCAGCAGTTCCTGGGGTAGGGTCGATCAGCCCCAGCATTTT

clone_size: -
j_call: TRBJ2-1
v_call: TRBV12-3/TRBV12-4
d_call: -
cdr3_aa: CASSLAGGLHEQFF
cdr3_nt: TGTGCCAGCAGTTTAGCGGGAGGTTTGCATGAGCAGTTCTTC

clone_size: -
j_call: TRBJ1-1
v_call: TRBV29-1
d_call: -
cdr3_aa: CSVDYGGVTEAFF
cdr3_nt: TGCAGCGTTGATTACGGGGGGGTCACTGAAGCTTTCTTT

clone_size: -
j_call: TRBJ2-3
v_call: TRBV5-1
d_call: -
cdr3_aa: CASSSSGERDTQYF
cdr3_nt: TGCGCCAGCAGCTCGTCCGGGGAGAGAGATACGCAGTATTTT

clone_size: few
j_call: TRBJ2-2
v_call: TRBV7-7
d_call: TRBD2
cdr3_aa: CASSLLTSGRVTGELFF
cdr3_nt: TGTGCCAGCAGCTTACTGACTAGCGGGAGGGTTACCGGGGAGCTGTTTTTT

clone_size: few
j_call: TRBJ2-5
v_call: TRBV11-2
d_call: TRBD2
cdr3_aa: CASSLGSGRETQYF
cdr3_nt: TGTGCCAGCAGCTTGGGCAGCGGGAGAGAGACCCAGTACTTC

clone_size: -
j_call: TRBJ2-1
v_call: TRBV4-2
d_call: TRBD2
cdr3_aa: CASSGGGGILSEQFF
cdr3_nt: TGTGCCAGCAGCGGGGGGGGAGGTATTTTATCTGAGCAGTTCTTC

clone_size: -
j_call: TRBJ2-1
v_call: TRBV5-1
d_call: -
cdr3_aa: CASSLVVQKSYNEQFF
cdr3_nt: TGCGCCAGCAGCTTGGTCGTCCAGAAATCCTACAATGAGCAGTTCTTC

clone_size: -
j_call: TRBJ1-1
v_call: TRBV20-1
d_call: -
cdr3_aa: CSARDGVGNTEAFF
cdr3_nt: TGCAGTGCTAGAGACGGGGTGGGGAACACTGAAGCTTTCTTT

clone_size: few
j_call: TRBJ1-1
v_call: TRBV29-1
d_call: TRBD1
cdr3_aa: CSGYRGGMDTEAFF
cdr3_nt: TGCAGCGGTTACAGGGGAGGGATGGACACTGAAGCTTTCTTT

clone_size: -
j_call: TRBJ1-6
v_call: TRBV20-1
d_call: TRBD1
cdr3_aa: CSARDRRTGLTESPLHF
cdr3_nt: TGCAGTGCTAGAGATAGGAGGACAGGGCTCACGGAGTCACCCCTCCACTTT

clone_size: -
j_call: TRBJ2-7
v_call: TRBV28
d_call: -
cdr3_aa: CASSLKGIPYEQYF
cdr3_nt: TGTGCCAGCAGTTTGAAGGGGATTCCCTACGAGCAGTACTTC

clone_size: -
j_call: TRBJ2-2
v_call: TRBV29-1
d_call: -
cdr3_aa: CSGRRGGTGELFF
cdr3_nt: TGCAGCGGTCGCAGGGGTGGGACCGGGGAGCTGTTTTTT

clone_size: -
j_call: TRBJ2-1
v_call: TRBV7-2
d_call: -
cdr3_aa: CASSPITQQFF
cdr3_nt: TGTGCCAGCAGCCCTATAACCCAGCAGTTCTTC